One sample yielded the 5 T cell receptor beta chains listed below, sequenced in a study of neurological immune-mediated disorders. TCRdb used MiXCR to reprocess the 5' RACE reads, holding one entry per CDR3 protein. The sample gives tens of thousands of distinct CDR3 sequences, around 9.9% of which show up once; approximately 1.5% is in the top ten. Sequencing input: PBMCs. Source of these receptors: a man between 45 and 60 years old in good health.

This clonotype was seen at least ten times. The CDR3 region is CASSNRDIAYEQYF. As DNA, the CDR3 is TGTGCCAGCAGCAACCGGGACATAGCCTACGAGCAGTACTTC. V gene TRBV7-2 combines with J gene TRBJ2-7; D possibly corresponds to TRBD1 (6 bases). CDR3 length equals 14 residues. V gave up 5 bases and J gave up 2 bases, with 13 bases separating them. Germline V gene sequence: CDR1 SGHTA, CDR2 FQGNSA.

This clonotype was observed at least ten times. This chain connects TRBV28 to TRBJ2-7, with TRBD1 identical over 7 bases. CDR1 MDHEN and CDR2 SYDVKM come from the germline V gene. The length of the CDR3 is 14 residues. The V gene end was trimmed by 5 bases and the J gene end by 2 bases; junction bases not matched to a gene: 6. The CDR3 spells CASSTPGQPYEQYF. The CDR3, as DNA: TGTGCCAGCAGTACTCCGGGACAGCCCTACGAGCAGTACTTC.

This clonotype was found a few times. The chain couples TRBV10-3 to TRBJ2-1; 12 nucleotides agree with TRBD2. The CDR3 extends over 16 amino acids. V gave up 0 bases and J gave up 7 bases; unmatched junction bases: 4. From germline, CDR1 is ENHRY and CDR2 SYGVKD. CDR3 protein: CAISESTSGSSNEQFF. CDR3 nucleotides: TGTGCCATCAGTGAGTCGACTAGCGGGAGTAGTAATGAGCAGTTCTTC.

This clonotype was recorded at least ten times. The V call is TRBV6-2 or TRBV6-3, the J call TRBJ2-2; D may be TRBD1 (6 bases). The germline V gene encodes CDR1 MNHEY and CDR2 SVGEGT. With 8 bases removed from V and 6 bases from J, the gap between germline ends came to 10 bases. CDR3 size: 12 residues. CDR3 loop: CASVQGAGELFF. CDR3 DNA sequence: TGTGCCAGCGTACAGGGCGCCGGGGAGCTGTTTTTT.

This clonotype was counted many times. V gene TRBV12-3 or TRBV12-4 combines with J gene TRBJ2-1; possibly TRBD1 for D (6 bases). The germline V and J ends were trimmed by 1 base and 6 bases, with 19 bases remaining between them. The CDR3 sequence is 17 residues long. CDR3 sequence reads: CASSLGVGQGFSNEQFF. The CDR3 region has the DNA TGTGCCAGCAGTTTAGGAGTGGGGCAGGGGTTCAGCAATGAGCAGTTCTTC.